Listed here is a single TCR beta chain. The assay used deep level. Every unsorted PBMC PCR replicate was loaded with about 290 ng DNA, 25,000 to 30,000 T cell genomes. Some clones are missing from TCRdb's copy, which holds only in-frame ones; the method was immunoSEQ multiplex PCR. The table has about 480,000 clones, around 79% seen once. The sample comes from a study of shared clonotypes between healthy human individuals. Germline V lookup: CDR1 LNHDA, CDR2 SQIVND (reference sequence). This CDR3 is built from 15 residues. Trimming left V 9 bases short and J 3 bases short, with 18 bases between. Adult donors, all healthy and HIV-negative, had no recent acute infections or vaccinations. Those who donated, Caucasian adults without exception, all lived in Nashville, Tennessee.

Sequences were obtained from PBMCs. The chain recombines TRBV19 with TRBJ1-5, with a possible D match to TRBD1 (5 bases). This sequence originates from a woman aged 40 to 55 in good health. Some clones in this sample may be carry-over from other donors' samples. For the CDR3, the DNA is TGTGCCAGCCGCGTGAACGGGGACTTCAATCAGCCCCAGCATTTT. It yields the protein CASRVNGDFNQPQHF.